These T cell receptor beta chains were read from a single sample in a study of circulating CD8 cells and anti-PD-1 response in melanoma. TCRdb fed the reads into MiXCR, producing one record per CDR3 protein. The table includes 250 to 400 distinct CDR3 sequences, about 10% detected once. Sequencing was performed on CD8+ T cells from PBMCs, taken at baseline or after one month of anti-PD-1 therapy (not recorded which). These receptors were taken from a human donor with melanoma. The CDR3 runs from the conserved cysteine through the conserved F or W. D genes are given only for firm matches. Clone size appears in some rows only: once, few, many, or a class for an expanded clone.

J gene,D gene,V gene,clone size,CDR3 DNA,CDR3 protein
TRBJ2-1,NA,TRBV24-1,large,TGTGCCACCAGTGATTTAGTTGGGTCGGGTGAGCAGTTCTTC,CATSDLVGSGEQFF
TRBJ1-1,NA,TRBV19,large,TGTGCCAGTAGTATAGGGAGGACTGAAGCTTTCTTT,CASSIGRTEAFF
TRBJ2-7,NA,TRBV3-2,large,TGTGCCAGCAGCCCCAAATACGAGCAGTACTTC,CASSPKYEQYF
TRBJ2-3,NA,TRBV9,large,TGTGCCAGCAGCGTAGACGGCCGCCTCGCCATAGATACGCAGTATTTT,CASSVDGRLAIDTQYF
TRBJ2-7,NA,TRBV4-1,large,TGCGCCAGCAGCCAAGTGTGGCAGGGAGAGTACGAGCAGTACTTC,CASSQVWQGEYEQYF
TRBJ2-3,NA,TRBV3-1,medium-sized,TGTGCCAGCAGCCCCCGTCGGGATACGCAGTATTTT,CASSPRRDTQYF
TRBJ2-1,NA,TRBV19,large,TGTGCCAGTAGCCCAACAGGGCCCGTATACAATGAGCAGTTCTTC,CASSPTGPVYNEQFF
TRBJ1-1,NA,TRBV6-2/TRBV6-3,medium-sized,TGTGCCAGCAGTTACTCGATCGGAGAAGCTTTCTTT,CASSYSIGEAFF
TRBJ2-7,NA,TRBV4-3,medium-sized,TGCGCCAGCAGCCAAGTGGGGGGTTCCTACGAGCAGTACTTC,CASSQVGGSYEQYF
TRBJ2-5,TRBD2,TRBV27,NA,TGTGCCAGTTCACCCACGGTAGCGGGGGCAGAGACCCAGTACTTC,CASSPTVAGAETQYF
TRBJ2-3,TRBD2,TRBV7-3,large,TGTGCCAGCAGCTTCAGCCCAAGCGGGGGGGGCATGGATACGCAGTATTTT,CASSFSPSGGGMDTQYF
TRBJ2-3,NA,TRBV2,large,TGTGCCAGCAGTGACCAGACCGGGGGAACAGATACGCAGTATTTT,CASSDQTGGTDTQYF
TRBJ2-1,TRBD2,TRBV7-7,NA,TGTGCCAGCAGCCTCGGGACTAGCGGGGGGCATGAGCAGTTCTTC,CASSLGTSGGHEQFF
TRBJ2-3,TRBD1,TRBV12-3/TRBV12-4,large,TGTGCCAGCAGTTCCCAGGGGGCGAGGGTAGATACGCAGTATTTT,CASSSQGARVDTQYF
TRBJ1-1,NA,TRBV7-2,medium-sized,TGTGCCAGCAGCCCCAACTTAGGGAAGAACACTGAAGCTTCCTTT,CASSPNLGKNTEASF
TRBJ2-1,NA,TRBV19,NA,TGTGCCACGGACAACGCTAAGAACAATGAGCAGTTCTTC,CATDNAKNNEQFF
TRBJ2-7,NA,TRBV12-3/TRBV12-4,large,TGTGCCAGCAGTCCGAATAACGGTTATGAGCAGTACTTC,CASSPNNGYEQYF
TRBJ2-1,TRBD1,TRBV11-2,large,TGTGCCAGCAGGACAGGGGGATACAATGAGCAGTTCTTC,CASRTGGYNEQFF
TRBJ2-7,NA,TRBV21-1,hyperexpanded,TGTGCCAGCAGCACAGCGGCTAGCGGGGGGGTCTCCTCCTACGAGCAGTACTTC,CASSTAASGGVSSYEQYF
TRBJ2-1,NA,TRBV7-9,large,TGTGCCAGCAGCAATAGGCCCCGGGACCTGGGGTTCTTC,CASSNRPRDLGFF
TRBJ2-3,NA,TRBV7-2,NA,TGTGCCAGCAGCCCAGACTTGGGTACGCAGTATTTT,CASSPDLGTQYF
TRBJ2-7,NA,TRBV12-3/TRBV12-4,large,TGTGCCAGCAGTTCCTCCTACGAGCAGTACTTC,CASSSSYEQYF
TRBJ2-1,TRBD1,TRBV30,NA,TGTGCCTGGACTCCCCGGGACAGGGAGTCTGAGCAGTTCTTC,CAWTPRDRESEQFF
TRBJ1-1,NA,TRBV5-5,large,TGTGCCAGCAGCTTGGCTCCAGGGCAGAACACTGAAGCTTTCTTT,CASSLAPGQNTEAFF
TRBJ2-7,TRBD1,TRBV20-1,hyperexpanded,TGCAGTGCTCAGGAGGGGACAGGGCGAATCTTAGAGCAGTACTTC,CSAQEGTGRILEQYF
TRBJ2-1,TRBD2,TRBV5-4,few,TGTGCCAGCAGCTCCGGACTAGCGGGGGCGGGTAATGAGCAGTTCTTC,CASSSGLAGAGNEQFF
TRBJ1-3,NA,TRBV12-3/TRBV12-4,few,TGTGCCAGCAGTTTTCTGGGGGTGGCTGGAAACACCATATATTTT,CASSFLGVAGNTIYF
TRBJ1-1,NA,TRBV19,NA,TGTGCCAGTAGTATGTGGGTGGCCACTGAAGCTTTCTTT,CASSMWVATEAFF